Included here is one T cell receptor (beta chain) sequence, with context. Its antigen is not identified. A read error is likely, as this CDR3 ends without the conserved phenylalanine or tryptophan. The template was RNA from unsorted bulk tissue. More than 3 cm separated this lung sample from the edge of the tumor. These data belong to a study of tumor and adjacent non-tumor tissue in lung cancer. Across the study: Patients were aged roughly 31 to 76, ten or so men and 5 women, stage I to III. On average, productive TCRbeta reads reached some 4.2 million per sample. General study results and limits: Top 100 clones took a larger repertoire share in normal lung.

A modified ARM-PCR protocol with three rounds of nested PCR amplified TCRbeta. TCRdb re-analysed the multiplex PCR reads in MiXCR, keeping a single row per CDR3 protein. The top ten hold 15% to 20% of the sample, which has 100,000 or so distinct CDR3 sequences, roughly two thirds seen once. Germline CDR1 reads SGHAT; CDR2 reads FQNNGV. This CDR3 contains 15 residues. The chain combines TRBV11-2 with TRBJ2-1; the match to TRBD2 covers 9 bases. The TCR sequence derives from a man aged 25 to 45 with non-small cell lung cancer. The sample was distant non-tumor lung tissue. The CDR3 coding sequence is TGTGCCAGCAGCTTAATCCTAGCGGGGATTAATGGGCAGTTCTCC. This sequence encodes CASSLILAGINGQFS.